This TCR beta chain was sequenced for a study of cytomegalovirus exposure and HLA in healthy donors. The V end lost 0 bases, the J end lost 2 bases, and 10 bases lay between the germline ends. The CDR3 is made up of 15 amino acids. Germline lookup yields CDR1 SGHRS and CDR2 YFSETQ. Points on this clone: Its target is not known.

Overall study findings and caveats: Association of a missense DCLRE1C variant with TCR beta V- and J-gene trimming was reported in a later analysis. A highly shared variant cluster was judged a likely technical artifact. Overall, roughly 170 TCR beta chains were annotated as cytomegalovirus-associated.

PCR involved 60 Vbeta and 13 Jbeta primers. TCRdb's copy holds only in-frame clones and misses some; the assay was immunoSEQ multiplex PCR. Of around 94,000 clones listed, roughly 86% are singletons. Sequenced sample: PBMCs. This receptor was identified in a human donor in good health. The rearrangement links TRBV5-1 to TRBJ2-3; a possible D gene is TRBD1 (5 bases). In nucleotides, the CDR3 is TGCGCCAGCAGCTTGGGTGCAGGGCCCACAGATACGCAGTATTTT. As protein: CASSLGAGPTDTQYF.